This T cell receptor beta chain appears in the sequencing data of a study of CD8+ T cells in alopecia areata. Specimens obtained from alopecia areata patients comprised lesional scalp punch biopsies and peripheral blood. About this clone: Its cognate antigen is unknown.

General study points: Scalp sample sequencing also detects resident alphabeta T cells of normal skin. Affected lesional scalp, above all in alopecia totalis/universalis, was more clonal than normal scalp.

Germline CDR1 reads SQVTM; CDR2 reads ANQGSEA. CDR3 length: 13 residues. J gave up 6 bases and V 4 bases, and 7 bases lay outside the gene matches. The sequencing template was cDNA reverse transcribed from extracted RNA. Sequenced by immunoSEQ multiplex PCR; TCRdb stores in-frame clones only, minus some. This repertoire shows 160,000 or so clones, 40% to 65% found once; its top ten account for roughly a fifth. The sample here was CD8+ T cells sorted from blood, taken at week 0. The V and J genes are TRBV29-1 and TRBJ1-2, with 8 bases fitting TRBD1. The TCR comes from a human donor with alopecia areata. In nucleotides, the CDR3 is TGCAGCGTTGTATCTCAGGGGGCGAATGGCTACACCTTC. As protein: CSVVSQGANGYTF.